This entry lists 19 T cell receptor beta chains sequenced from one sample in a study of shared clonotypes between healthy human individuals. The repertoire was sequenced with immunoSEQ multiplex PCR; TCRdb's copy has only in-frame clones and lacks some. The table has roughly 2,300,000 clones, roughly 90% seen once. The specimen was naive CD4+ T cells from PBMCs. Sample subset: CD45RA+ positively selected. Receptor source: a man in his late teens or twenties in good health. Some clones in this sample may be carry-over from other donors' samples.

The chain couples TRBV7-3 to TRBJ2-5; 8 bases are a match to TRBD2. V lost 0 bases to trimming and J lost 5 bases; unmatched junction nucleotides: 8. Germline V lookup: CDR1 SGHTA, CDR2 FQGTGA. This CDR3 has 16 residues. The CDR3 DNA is TGTGCCAGCAGCTTAACTCCCAGCGGGAGTGCGGAGACCCAGTACTTC. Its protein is CASSLTPSGSAETQYF.

CDR3 nucleotide sequence: TGCGCCAGCAGCCGGGACCGGGACAGCGAAAAACTGTTTTTT. Protein product: CASSRDRDSEKLFF. This rearrangement joins TRBV5-1 to TRBJ1-4; TRBD1 aligns across 7 bases. Germline CDR1 is SGHRS and CDR2 is YFSETQ. With V trimmed by 4 bases and J by 8 bases, 8 bases remained unmatched. The CDR3 totals 14 residues.

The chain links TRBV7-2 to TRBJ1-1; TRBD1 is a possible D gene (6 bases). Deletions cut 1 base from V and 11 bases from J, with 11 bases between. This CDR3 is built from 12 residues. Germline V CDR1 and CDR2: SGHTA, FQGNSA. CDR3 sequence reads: CASSLVGTLAFF. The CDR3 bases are TGTGCCAGCAGCTTAGTAGGGACATTGGCTTTCTTT.

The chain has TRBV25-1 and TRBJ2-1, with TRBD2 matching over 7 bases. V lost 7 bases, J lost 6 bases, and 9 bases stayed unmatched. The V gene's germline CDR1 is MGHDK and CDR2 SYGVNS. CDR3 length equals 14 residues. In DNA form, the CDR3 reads TGTGCCAGCACTTTGGGGGGGACCCGCAATGAGCAGTTCTTC. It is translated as CASTLGGTRNEQFF.

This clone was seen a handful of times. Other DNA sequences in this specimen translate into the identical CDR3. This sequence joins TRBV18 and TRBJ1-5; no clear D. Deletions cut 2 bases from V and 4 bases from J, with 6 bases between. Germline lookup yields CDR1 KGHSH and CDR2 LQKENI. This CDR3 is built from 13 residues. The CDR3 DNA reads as TGTGCCAGCTCACCAGATCTAAATCAGCCCCAGCATTTT. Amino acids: CASSPDLNQPQHF.

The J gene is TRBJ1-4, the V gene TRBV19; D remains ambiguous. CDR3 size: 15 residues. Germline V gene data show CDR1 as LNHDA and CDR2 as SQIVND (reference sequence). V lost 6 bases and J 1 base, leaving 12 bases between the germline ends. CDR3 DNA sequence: TGTGCCAGTAGAACTGGACGGCAAACTAATGAAAAACTGTTTTTT. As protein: CASRTGRQTNEKLFF.

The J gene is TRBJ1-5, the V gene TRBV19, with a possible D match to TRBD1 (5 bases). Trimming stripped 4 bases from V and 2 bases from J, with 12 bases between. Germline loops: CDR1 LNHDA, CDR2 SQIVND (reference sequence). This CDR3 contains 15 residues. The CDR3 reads CASSTTGSGNQPQHF. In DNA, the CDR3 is TGTGCCAGTAGTACCACAGGATCGGGCAATCAGCCCCAGCATTTT.

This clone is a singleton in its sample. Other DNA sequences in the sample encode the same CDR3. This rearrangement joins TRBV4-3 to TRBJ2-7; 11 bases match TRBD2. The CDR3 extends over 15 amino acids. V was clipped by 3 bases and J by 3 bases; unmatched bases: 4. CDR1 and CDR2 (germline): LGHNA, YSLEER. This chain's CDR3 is CASSQGLAENYEQYF. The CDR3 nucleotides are TGCGCCAGCAGCCAGGGACTAGCGGAAAACTACGAGCAGTACTTC.

The CDR3, as DNA: TGTGCCAGCAGTTTGGGGGGCGCTGTTGAATATGGCTACACCTTC. Protein: CASSLGGAVEYGYTF. This chain joins TRBV28 and TRBJ1-2; tentatively, D is TRBD1 (6 bases). Germline V gives CDR1 MDHEN, CDR2 SYDVKM. This CDR3 has 15 amino acids. Trimming took off 3 bases at V and 5 bases at J, with 16 bases between the two ends.

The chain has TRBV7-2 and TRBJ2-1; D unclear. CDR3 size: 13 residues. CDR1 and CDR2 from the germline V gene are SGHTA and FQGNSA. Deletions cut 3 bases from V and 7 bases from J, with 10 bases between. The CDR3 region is CASSFRWGNEQFF. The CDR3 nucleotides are TGTGCCAGCAGCTTTCGTTGGGGTAATGAGCAGTTCTTC.

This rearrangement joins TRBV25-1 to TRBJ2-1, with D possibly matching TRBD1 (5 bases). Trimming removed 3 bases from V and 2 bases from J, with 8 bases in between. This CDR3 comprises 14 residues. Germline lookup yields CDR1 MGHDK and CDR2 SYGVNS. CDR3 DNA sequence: TGTGCCAGCAGTGAGGTACAGGCCTACAATGAGCAGTTCTTC. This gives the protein CASSEVQAYNEQFF.

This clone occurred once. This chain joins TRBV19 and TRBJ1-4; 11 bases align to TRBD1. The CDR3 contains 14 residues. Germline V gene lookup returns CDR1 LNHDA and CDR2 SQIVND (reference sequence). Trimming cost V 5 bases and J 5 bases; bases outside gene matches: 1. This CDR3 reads CASSRDRGNEKLFF. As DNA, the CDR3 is TGTGCCAGTAGTCGGGACAGGGGGAATGAAAAACTGTTTTTT.

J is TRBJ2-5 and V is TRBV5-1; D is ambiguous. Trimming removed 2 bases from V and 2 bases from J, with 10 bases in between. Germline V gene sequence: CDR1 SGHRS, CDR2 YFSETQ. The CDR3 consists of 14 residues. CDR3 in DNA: TGCGCCAGCAGCTTACCCACCGTTCAAGAGACCCAGTACTTC. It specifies CASSLPTVQETQYF. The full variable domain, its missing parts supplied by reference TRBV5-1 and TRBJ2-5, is KAGVTQTPRYLIKTRGQQVTLSCSPISGHRSVSWYQQTPGQGLQFLFEYFSETQRNKGNFPGRFSGRQFSNSRSEMNVSTLELGDSALYLCASSLPTVQETQYFGPGTRLLVL.

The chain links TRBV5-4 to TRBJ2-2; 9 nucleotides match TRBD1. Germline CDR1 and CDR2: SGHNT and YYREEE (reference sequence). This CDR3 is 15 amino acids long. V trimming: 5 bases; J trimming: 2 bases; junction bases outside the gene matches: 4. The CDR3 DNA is TGTGCCAGCAGGATACAGGGGGCTAACACCGGGGAGCTGTTTTTT. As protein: CASRIQGANTGELFF.

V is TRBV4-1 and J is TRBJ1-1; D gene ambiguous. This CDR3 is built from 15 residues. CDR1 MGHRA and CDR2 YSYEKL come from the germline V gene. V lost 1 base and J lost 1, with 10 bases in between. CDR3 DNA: TGCGCCAGCAGCCAAGGCAGACTAGGGAACACTGAAGCTTTCTTT. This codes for CASSQGRLGNTEAFF.

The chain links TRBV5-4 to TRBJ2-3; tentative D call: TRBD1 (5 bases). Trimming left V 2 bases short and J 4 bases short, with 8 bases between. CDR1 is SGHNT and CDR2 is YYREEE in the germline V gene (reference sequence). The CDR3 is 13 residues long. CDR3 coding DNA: TGTGCCAGCAGCTTTGGCAGGGCAGATACGCAGTATTTT. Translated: CASSFGRADTQYF.

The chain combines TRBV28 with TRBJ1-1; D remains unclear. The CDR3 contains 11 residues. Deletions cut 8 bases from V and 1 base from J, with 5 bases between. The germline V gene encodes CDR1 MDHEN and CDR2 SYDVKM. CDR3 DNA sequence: TGTGCCAGCGGAGAGAACACTGAAGCTTTCTTT. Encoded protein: CASGENTEAFF.

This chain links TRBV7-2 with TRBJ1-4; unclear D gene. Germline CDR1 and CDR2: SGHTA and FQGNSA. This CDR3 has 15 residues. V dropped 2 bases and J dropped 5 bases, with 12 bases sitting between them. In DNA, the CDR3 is TGTGCCAGCAGCTTATATCCCCTCCCAAATGAAAAACTGTTTTTT. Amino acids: CASSLYPLPNEKLFF.

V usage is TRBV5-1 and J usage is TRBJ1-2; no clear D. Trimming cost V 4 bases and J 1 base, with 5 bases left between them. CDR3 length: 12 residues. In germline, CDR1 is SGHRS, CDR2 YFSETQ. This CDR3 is CASSQFNYGYTF. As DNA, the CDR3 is TGCGCCAGCAGCCAGTTTAACTATGGCTACACCTTC.